Reported below is one T cell receptor (beta chain). The sample comes from a study of blood T cell repertoires in COVID-19. Whole-study context: Specimens from acute and convalescent COVID-19 originated in the United States, Italy and Spain. PBMCs, B-cell-depleted T cells, or T cells provided the cDNA or gDNA that made up the material.

Assay used: immunoSEQ multiplex PCR; TCRdb lists only in-frame clones, some missing. Of fewer than 350,000 clones in the sample, about 85% were seen once. The age range of participants was 18 to 89 years, with residence in about 25 US areas. V was clipped by 3 bases and J by 3 bases; unmatched bases: 4. This CDR3 comprises 16 residues. The germline gives CDR1 MNHEY, CDR2 SMNVEV (reference sequence). Sequenced material: PBMCs or T cells enriched from blood (not recorded which). V and J are TRBV27 and TRBJ1-6, with 8 bases matching TRBD1. This receptor was obtained from a young woman who had been exposed to COVID-19. This chain's CDR3 is CASSLQGAYYNSPLHF. The CDR3 nucleotides are TGTGCCAGCAGTTTGCAGGGGGCCTACTATAATTCACCCCTCCACTTT.